The clone carrying this T cell receptor beta chain was counted ten times or more. The antigen is undetermined. The data belong to a study of spatial heterogeneity in lung cancer. Study-level findings and limits: One measure, the expanded intratumoral alpha and beta TCR count, tracked tumor mutation counts.

CDR1 is WSHSY, CDR2 SAAADI, per germline. The length of the CDR3 is 15 residues. V was shortened by 3 bases and J by 4 bases, with 15 bases between the two germline ends. One entry per CDR3 protein, called by TCRdb with MiXCR from the 5' RACE reads. The sample shows 100,000 or so distinct CDR3 sequences, around 4.8% of them seen only once. Time point given: sample taken at primary tumor resection. The TCR originated in a male donor with early-stage non-small cell lung cancer. The chain carries TRBV10-2 and TRBJ1-1; D call uncertain. The sequenced sample was lung tumor tissue, obtained at surgery. The CDR3 reads CASSEGTQWGTEAFF. The CDR3 DNA reads TGCGCCAGCAGTGAAGGTACGCAGTGGGGCACTGAAGCTTTCTTT.